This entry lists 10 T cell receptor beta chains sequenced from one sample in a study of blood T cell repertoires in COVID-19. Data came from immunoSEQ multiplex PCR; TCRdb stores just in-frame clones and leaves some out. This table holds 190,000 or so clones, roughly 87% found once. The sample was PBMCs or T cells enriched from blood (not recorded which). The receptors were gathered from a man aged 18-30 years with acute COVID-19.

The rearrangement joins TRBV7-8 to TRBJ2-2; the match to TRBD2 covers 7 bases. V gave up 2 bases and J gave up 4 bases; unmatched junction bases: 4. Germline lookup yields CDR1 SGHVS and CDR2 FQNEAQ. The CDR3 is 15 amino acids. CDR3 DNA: TGTGCCAGCAGCTTAACAACGGGGGGCACCGGGGAGCTGTTTTTT. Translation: CASSLTTGGTGELFF.

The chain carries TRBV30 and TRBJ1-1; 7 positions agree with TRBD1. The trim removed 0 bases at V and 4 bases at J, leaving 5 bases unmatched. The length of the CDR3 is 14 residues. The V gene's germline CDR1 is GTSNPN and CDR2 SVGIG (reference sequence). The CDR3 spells CAWSVEAGGTEAFF. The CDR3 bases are TGTGCCTGGAGTGTAGAAGCAGGGGGCACTGAAGCTTTCTTT.

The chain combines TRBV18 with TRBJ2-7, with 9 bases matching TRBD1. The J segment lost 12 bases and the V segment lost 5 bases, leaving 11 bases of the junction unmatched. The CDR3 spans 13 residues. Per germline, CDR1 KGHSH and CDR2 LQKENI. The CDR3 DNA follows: TGTGCCAGCTCATCGCTCCGGGACAGGGATCCGTACTTC. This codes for CASSSLRDRDPYF. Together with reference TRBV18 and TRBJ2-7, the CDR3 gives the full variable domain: NAGVMQNPRHLVRRRGQEARLRCSPMKGHSHVYWYRQLPEEGLKFMVYLQKENIIDESGMPKERFSAEFPKEGPSILRIQQVVRGDSAAYFCASSSLRDRDPYFGPGTRLTVT.

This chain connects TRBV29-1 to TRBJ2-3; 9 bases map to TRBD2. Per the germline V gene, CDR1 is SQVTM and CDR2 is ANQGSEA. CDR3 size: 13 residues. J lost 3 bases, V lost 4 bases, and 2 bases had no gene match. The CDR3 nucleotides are TGCAGCGTTGGACTAGCGGCTACAGATACGCAGTATTTT. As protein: CSVGLAATDTQYF.

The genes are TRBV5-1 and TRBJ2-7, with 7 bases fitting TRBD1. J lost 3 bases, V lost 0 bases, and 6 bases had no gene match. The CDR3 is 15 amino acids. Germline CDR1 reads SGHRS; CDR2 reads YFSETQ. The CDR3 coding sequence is TGCGCCAGCAGCTTGGGGGGACAGAAAAACTACGAGCAGTACTTC. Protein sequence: CASSLGGQKNYEQYF.

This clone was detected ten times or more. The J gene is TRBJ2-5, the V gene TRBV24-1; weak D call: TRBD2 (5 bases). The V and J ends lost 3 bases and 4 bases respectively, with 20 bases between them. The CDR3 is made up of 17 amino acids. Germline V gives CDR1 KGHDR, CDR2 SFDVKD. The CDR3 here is CATSDPTEEGLRETQYF. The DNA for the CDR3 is TGTGCCACCAGTGATCCGACCGAAGAGGGCTTGAGAGAGACCCAGTACTTC.

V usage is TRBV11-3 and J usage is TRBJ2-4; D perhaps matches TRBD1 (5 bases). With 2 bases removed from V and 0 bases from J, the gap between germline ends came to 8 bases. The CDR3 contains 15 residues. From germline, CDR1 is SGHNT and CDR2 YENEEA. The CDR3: CASSLQGLAKNIQYF. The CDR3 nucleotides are TGTGCCAGCAGCTTACAGGGCCTAGCCAAAAACATTCAGTACTTC.

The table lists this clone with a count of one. The CDR3 here is CASSRSPPGNTEAFF. The CDR3, as DNA: TGTGCCAGCAGCCGCTCCCCCCCAGGGAACACTGAAGCTTTCTTT. The gene calls are TRBV7-9 and TRBJ1-1; D not resolved. This CDR3 is built from 15 residues. Germline V gene lookup returns CDR1 SEHNR and CDR2 FQNEAQ (reference sequence). V lost 5 bases to trimming and J lost 1 base, with 14 bases between them. Filled out from reference TRBV7-9 and TRBJ1-1, the complete variable domain reads DTGVSQNPRHKITKRGQNVTFRCDPISEHNRLYWYRQTLGQGPEFLTYFQNEAQLEKSRLLSDRFSAERPKGSFSTLEIQRTEQGDSAMYLCASSRSPPGNTEAFFGQGTRLTVV.

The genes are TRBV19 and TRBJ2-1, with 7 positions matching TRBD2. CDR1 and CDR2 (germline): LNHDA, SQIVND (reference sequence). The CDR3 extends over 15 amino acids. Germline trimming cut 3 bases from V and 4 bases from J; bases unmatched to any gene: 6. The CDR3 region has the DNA TGTGCCAGTAGTATTGGTCTAGCGGAGTACAATGAGCAGTTCTTC. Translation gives CASSIGLAEYNEQFF.

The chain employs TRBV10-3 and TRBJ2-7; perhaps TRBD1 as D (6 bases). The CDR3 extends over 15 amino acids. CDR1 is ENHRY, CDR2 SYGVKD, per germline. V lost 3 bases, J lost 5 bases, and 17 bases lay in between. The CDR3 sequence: CAISDRPITGNEQYF. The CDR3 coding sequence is TGTGCCATCAGTGATCGTCCGATTACAGGGAACGAGCAGTACTTC.